Listed here is a single T cell receptor (beta chain). Profiling relied on immunoSEQ multiplex PCR, and the TCRdb table lists in-frame clones only, not all of them. The repertoire consists of roughly 160,000 clones, with about 80% occurring once and the leading ten covering about 11%. The sample comes from a study of blood T cell repertoires in COVID-19. Sequenced input: peripheral blood. The source of this sequence is a man between 65 and 79 years old with active or convalescent COVID-19.

The CDR3 bases are TGTGCCAGTAAGCGCGCTGGCGGGAGGGCTGCAGATACGCAGTATTTT. Amino acid sequence: CASKRAGGRAADTQYF. The genes are TRBV19 and TRBJ2-3; the match to TRBD2 covers 9 bases. The CDR3 runs 16 residues. Germline CDR1 LNHDA, CDR2 SQIVND (reference sequence). V was clipped by 7 bases and J by 4 bases; unmatched bases: 12.